What follows are 24 T cell receptor beta chains derived from one specimen sequenced in a study of blood T cell repertoires in COVID-19. Measured with immunoSEQ multiplex PCR; TCRdb has only the in-frame clones, and not every one. The table has 200,000 to 250,000 clones, 70% to 90% seen once; the top ten hold 2.5% to 3.5%. Specimen: PBMCs or T cells enriched from blood (not recorded which). The receptors come from a woman between 50 and 59 years old in a cohort exposed to, infected with or recovered from COVID-19 (not recorded which).

The chain recombines TRBV6-5 with TRBJ2-5; 15 bases agree with TRBD2. Losses at the gene ends were 5 bases for V and 7 bases for J; bases not matched to a gene: 5. Germline CDR1 and CDR2: MNHEY and SVGAGI. CDR3 length equals 15 residues. CDR3 DNA sequence: TGTGCCAGCAGTAGGACTAGCGGGGGGGGAGGGACCCAGTACTTC. This sequence encodes CASSRTSGGGGTQYF.

The count of this clone is one. V gene TRBV5-1 combines with J gene TRBJ1-1; TRBD1 aligns across 9 bases. Germline V gene lookup returns CDR1 SGHRS and CDR2 YFSETQ. CDR3 length: 14 amino acids. V was clipped by 4 bases and J by 1 base; unmatched bases: 2. The CDR3 nucleotides read TGCGCCAGCAGCATGGACAGGGGGAACACTGAAGCTTTCTTT. Translated: CASSMDRGNTEAFF.

The chain links TRBV27 to TRBJ1-2; D not resolved. Germline loops: CDR1 MNHEY, CDR2 SMNVEV (reference sequence). V lost 7 bases, J lost 0 bases, and 12 bases lay in between. CDR3 length: 14 amino acids. The CDR3 DNA is TGTGCCAGCATGAGCCTCTTCTCTAACTATGGCTACACCTTC. This translates into CASMSLFSNYGYTF.

V gene TRBV7-2 combines with J gene TRBJ2-3; TRBD2 aligns across 8 bases. Germline CDR1 SGHTA, CDR2 FQGNSA. CDR3 length equals 15 residues. The ends lost 4 bases at V and 2 bases at J; junction bases unmatched: 5. The CDR3 DNA follows: TGTGCCAGCAGCTCCGAGCGGGGGTTCACAGATACGCAGTATTTT. Translated, it gives CASSSERGFTDTQYF.

This rearrangement joins TRBV5-1 to TRBJ1-1; 12 bases match TRBD1. The V gene end was trimmed by 4 bases and the J gene end by 4 bases; junction bases not matched to a gene: 11. Germline V gene lookup returns CDR1 SGHRS and CDR2 YFSETQ. The CDR3 has 17 amino acids. As DNA, the CDR3 is TGCGCCAGCAGCCCCCGGGGGGACAGGGGGCGCGGCACTGAAGCTTTCTTT. Protein sequence: CASSPRGDRGRGTEAFF.

J is TRBJ2-5 and V is TRBV30, with TRBD2 identical over 12 bases. The CDR3 has 14 amino acids. Germline-derived CDR1 and CDR2 are GTSNPN and SVGIG (reference sequence). Germline trimming cut 7 bases from V and 5 bases from J; bases unmatched to any gene: 8. CDR3 sequence (DNA): TGTGCCTCCTCTCCTAGCGGGGGGGCTGAGACCCAGTACTTC. Its protein is CASSPSGGAETQYF. The full variable domain, its missing parts supplied by reference TRBV30 and TRBJ2-5, is SQTIHQWPATLVQPVGSPLSLECTVEGTSNPNLYWYRQAAGRGLQLLFYSVGIGQISSEVPQNLSASRPQDRQFILSSKKLLLSDSGFYLCASSPSGGAETQYFGPGTRLLVL.

The chain links TRBV7-9 to TRBJ2-3; TRBD2 matches 9 bases. Germline V lookup: CDR1 SEHNR, CDR2 FQNEAQ (reference sequence). V shed 3 bases, J shed 0 bases, and the junction held 4 bases outside the gene matches. The CDR3 runs to 16 residues. CDR3 sequence: CASSFWRGGSTDTQYF. The DNA for the CDR3 is TGTGCCAGCAGCTTTTGGCGGGGGGGTAGCACAGATACGCAGTATTTT.

The rearrangement links TRBV6-5 to TRBJ1-1; 10 positions agree with TRBD1. With V trimmed by 6 bases and J by 3 bases, 4 bases remained unmatched. CDR1 is MNHEY and CDR2 is SVGAGI in the germline V gene. This CDR3 has 14 residues. The CDR3 reads CASSMDRGDTEAFF. In DNA form, the CDR3 reads TGTGCCAGCAGCATGGACAGGGGGGACACTGAAGCTTTCTTT.

V and J are TRBV6-5 and TRBJ2-7; D ambiguous. This CDR3 region has 14 residues. V was trimmed by 0 bases and J by 2 bases, leaving 8 bases between them. Per germline, CDR1 MNHEY and CDR2 SVGAGI. CDR3 in DNA: TGTGCCAGCAGTTACTCCCCTGCAGCCTACGAGCAGTACTTC. This gives the protein CASSYSPAAYEQYF.

J is TRBJ1-1 and V is TRBV7-2, with D possibly matching TRBD1 (6 bases). There are 15 residues in the CDR3. Trimming pared 3 bases from V and 4 bases from J, leaving 15 bases between. Germline V lookup: CDR1 SGHTA, CDR2 FQGNSA. CDR3 sequence (DNA): TGTGCCAGCAGCTTTATTACAGGGCCAGGCACTGAAGCTTTCTTT. This gives the protein CASSFITGPGTEAFF.

The chain carries TRBV6-2 or TRBV6-3 and TRBJ2-7; D is perhaps TRBD2 (5 bases). Germline V CDR1 and CDR2: MNHEY, SVGEGT. V shed 5 bases and J shed 3 bases, with 8 bases lying between them. The CDR3 totals 12 residues. CDR3 sequence (DNA): TGTGCCAGCAGTCACGGGATCTACGAGCAGTACTTC. Amino acid sequence: CASSHGIYEQYF.

This chain uses TRBV19 with TRBJ1-4; 7 nucleotides agree with TRBD1. CDR3 length equals 18 residues. The germline CDR1 and CDR2 sequences are LNHDA and SQIVND (reference sequence). V shed 7 bases and J 0 bases; nucleotides not matched to a gene: 14. The CDR3 reads CASIESGTALATNEKLFF. For the CDR3, the DNA is TGTGCCAGTATCGAATCCGGGACAGCCTTAGCAACTAATGAAAAACTGTTTTTT.

The V call is TRBV5-8, the J call TRBJ2-1, with D maybe TRBD2 (6 bases). The CDR3 is made up of 15 amino acids. Trimming stripped 4 bases from V and 6 bases from J, with 17 bases between. Germline values: CDR1 SGHTS, CDR2 YDEGEE. The CDR3 region has the DNA TGTGCCAGCAGCCCGGTCGGGGGTGGGGCCAATGAGCAGTTCTTC. This sequence encodes CASSPVGGGANEQFF.

This chain uses TRBV9 with TRBJ1-5; tentative D call: TRBD1 (6 bases). Trimming shortened V by 4 bases and J by 7 bases, and 12 bases separated the two germline ends. Germline V gene data show CDR1 as SGDLS and CDR2 as YYNGEE. The CDR3 length is 13 residues. This chain's CDR3 is CASSPGARQPQHF. In DNA form, the CDR3 reads TGTGCCAGCAGCCCAGGGGCCAGACAGCCCCAGCATTTT. The variable domain in full, with the rest retrieved from reference TRBV9 and TRBJ1-5, is DSGVTQTPKHLITATGQRVTLRCSPRSGDLSVYWYQQSLDQGLQFLIQYYNGEERAKGNILERFSAQQFPDLHSELNLSSLELGDSALYFCASSPGARQPQHFGDGTRLSIL.

The chain employs TRBV9 and TRBJ2-5; possibly TRBD2 for D (7 bases). The CDR3 runs 16 residues. Trimming shortened V by 5 bases and J by 5 bases, and 22 bases separated the two germline ends. Per germline, CDR1 SGDLS and CDR2 YYNGEE. The CDR3 sequence: CASSVEGGAAIETQYF. CDR3 nucleotides: TGTGCCAGCAGTGTCGAGGGGGGGGCCGCTATCGAGACCCAGTACTTC.

This clone showed up just once. The V gene is TRBV5-4, the J gene TRBJ2-3, with TRBD2 matching over 10 bases. Looked up from germline, CDR1 is SGHNT and CDR2 is YYREEE (reference sequence). The CDR3 runs 17 residues. The V and J ends lost 2 bases and 3 bases, in that order; junction bases with no gene match: 9. CDR3 region: CASSFVVVSGGTDTQYF. In nucleotides, the CDR3 is TGTGCCAGCAGCTTTGTTGTAGTTAGCGGGGGGACAGATACGCAGTATTTT. The entire variable domain, with the rest obtained from reference TRBV5-4 and TRBJ2-3, is as follows: ETGVTQSPTHLIKTRGQQVTLRCSSQSGHNTVSWYQQALGQGPQFIFQYYREEENGRGNFPPRFSGLQFPNYSSELNVNALELDDSALYLCASSFVVVSGGTDTQYFGPGTRLTVL.

The chain links TRBV14 to TRBJ2-1, with 7 nucleotides matching TRBD1. This CDR3 is 14 amino acids long. V shed 6 bases, J shed 3 bases, and the junction held 5 bases outside the gene matches. Per germline, CDR1 SGHDN and CDR2 FVKESK. CDR3 protein: CASSHRDSYNEQFF. The CDR3 nucleotides are TGTGCCAGCAGTCACAGGGACAGCTACAATGAGCAGTTCTTC.

J is TRBJ2-5 and V is TRBV15; TRBD2 aligns across 8 bases. Germline V CDR1 and CDR2: LNHNV, YYDKDF (reference sequence). After removal of 2 bases from V and 3 bases from J, the junction contained 5 bases not matched to a gene. The CDR3 has 15 amino acids. CDR3 region: CATSRPPGGEETQYF. DNA for the CDR3: TGTGCCACCAGCAGACCTCCGGGGGGGGAAGAGACCCAGTACTTC.

The chain has TRBV4-2 and TRBJ2-7; D gene ambiguous. CDR3 length: 16 amino acids. Deletions cut 0 bases from V and 0 bases from J, with 12 bases between. The germline V gene encodes CDR1 LGHNA and CDR2 YNFKEQ. The CDR3 protein is CASSQDSASASYEQYF. The DNA of the CDR3 is TGTGCCAGCAGCCAAGATTCGGCCAGCGCCTCCTACGAGCAGTACTTC.

The rearrangement uses TRBV5-4 and TRBJ2-4; D perhaps matches TRBD1 (5 bases). CDR1 is SGHNT and CDR2 is YYREEE in the germline V gene (reference sequence). CDR3 length: 15 amino acids. Trimming left V 4 bases short and J 3 bases short, with 14 bases between. CDR3 protein: CASSTRQNDKNIQYF. The CDR3 nucleotides read TGTGCCAGCAGCACGCGACAGAACGACAAAAACATTCAGTACTTC.

The chain links TRBV11-2 to TRBJ2-2; a weak D match, TRBD1 (6 bases). The CDR3 spans 15 residues. V lost 5 bases and J lost 3, with 13 bases in between. Germline V gene lookup returns CDR1 SGHAT and CDR2 FQNNGV. CDR3 bases: TGTGCCAGCAGCCTGGGACAAACCTACACCGGGGAGCTGTTTTTT. Translated: CASSLGQTYTGELFF.

The J gene is TRBJ2-7, the V gene TRBV5-6, with TRBD1 as a possible D gene (5 bases). Germline V gives CDR1 SGHDT, CDR2 YYEEEE. The CDR3 has 14 residues. V was pared by 0 bases and J by 3 bases, with 10 bases between. CDR3 in DNA: TGTGCCAGCAGCTTGGGAGTGGACATCTACGAGCAGTACTTC. This encodes CASSLGVDIYEQYF.

CDR3 sequence (DNA): TGTGCTAGTGGGACAGGGATTGGAAACACCATATATTTT. This encodes CASGTGIGNTIYF. The chain combines TRBV12-5 with TRBJ1-3, with 7 nucleotides matching TRBD1. Germline CDR1 and CDR2: LGHNT and FRNRAP. This CDR3 region has 13 residues. Unmatched junction bases numbered 2, after V lost 6 bases and J lost 3 bases.

V and J are TRBV6-5 and TRBJ2-7, with 7 bases lining up with TRBD1. Germline CDR1 MNHEY, CDR2 SVGAGI. V was pared by 6 bases and J by 3 bases, with 2 bases of the junction left unmatched. This CDR3 spans 12 amino acids. Here the CDR3 reads CASRDRSYEQYF. The CDR3, as DNA: TGTGCCAGCAGGGACAGGAGCTACGAGCAGTACTTC.